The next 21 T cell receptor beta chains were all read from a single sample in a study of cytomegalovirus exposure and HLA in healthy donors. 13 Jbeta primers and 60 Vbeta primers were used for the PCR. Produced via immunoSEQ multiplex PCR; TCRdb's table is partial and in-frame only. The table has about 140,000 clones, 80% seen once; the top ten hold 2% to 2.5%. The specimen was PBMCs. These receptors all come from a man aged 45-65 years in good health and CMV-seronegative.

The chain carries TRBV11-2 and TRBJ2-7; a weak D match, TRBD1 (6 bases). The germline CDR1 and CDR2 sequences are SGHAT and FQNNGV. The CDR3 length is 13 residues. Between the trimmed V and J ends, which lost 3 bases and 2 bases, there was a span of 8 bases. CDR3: CASSLTGPYEQYF. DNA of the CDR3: TGTGCCAGCAGCTTGACAGGACCCTACGAGCAGTACTTC.

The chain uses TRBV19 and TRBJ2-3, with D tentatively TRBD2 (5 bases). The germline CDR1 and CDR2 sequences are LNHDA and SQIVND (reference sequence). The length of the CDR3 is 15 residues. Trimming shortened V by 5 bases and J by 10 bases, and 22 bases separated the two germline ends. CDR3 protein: CASSATRKVPYAQYF. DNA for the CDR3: TGTGCCAGTAGTGCTACTAGGAAGGTTCCTTATGCGCAGTATTTT. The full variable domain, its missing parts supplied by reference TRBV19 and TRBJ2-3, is DGGITQSPKYLFRKEGQNVTLSCEQNLNHDAMYWYRQDPGQGLRLIYYSQIVNDFQKGDIAEGYSVSREKKESFPLTVTSAQKNPTAFYLCASSATRKVPYAQYFGPGTRLTVL.

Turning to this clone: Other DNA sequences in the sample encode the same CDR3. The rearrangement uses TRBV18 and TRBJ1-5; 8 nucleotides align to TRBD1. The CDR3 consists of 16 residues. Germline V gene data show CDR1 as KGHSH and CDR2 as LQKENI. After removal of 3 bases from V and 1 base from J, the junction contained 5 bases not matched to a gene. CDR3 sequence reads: CASSPQGAGSNQPQHF. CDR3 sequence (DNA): TGTGCCAGCTCACCGCAGGGGGCCGGGAGCAATCAGCCCCAGCATTTT.

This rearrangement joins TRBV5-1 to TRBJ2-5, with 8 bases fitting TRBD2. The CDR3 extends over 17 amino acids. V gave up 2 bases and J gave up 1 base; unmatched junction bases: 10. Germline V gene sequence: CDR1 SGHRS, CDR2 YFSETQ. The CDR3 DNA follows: TGCGCCAGCAGCTTTTATACAGCGGGGGCTACCCAAGAGACCCAGTACTTC. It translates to CASSFYTAGATQETQYF. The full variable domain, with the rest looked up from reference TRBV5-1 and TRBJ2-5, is KAGVTQTPRYLIKTRGQQVTLSCSPISGHRSVSWYQQTPGQGLQFLFEYFSETQRNKGNFPGRFSGRQFSNSRSEMNVSTLELGDSALYLCASSFYTAGATQETQYFGPGTRLLVL.

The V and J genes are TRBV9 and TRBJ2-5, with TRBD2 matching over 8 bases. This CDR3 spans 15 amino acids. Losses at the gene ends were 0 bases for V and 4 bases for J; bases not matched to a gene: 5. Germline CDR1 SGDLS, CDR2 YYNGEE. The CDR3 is CASSVESLAGETQYF. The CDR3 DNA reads TGTGCCAGCAGCGTAGAAAGTCTAGCGGGAGAGACCCAGTACTTC.

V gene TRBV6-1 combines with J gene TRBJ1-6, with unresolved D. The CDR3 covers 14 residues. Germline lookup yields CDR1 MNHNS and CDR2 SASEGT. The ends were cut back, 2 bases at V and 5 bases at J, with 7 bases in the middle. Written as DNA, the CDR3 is TGTGCCAGCAGTGAAAACGGGAATAATTCACCCCTCCACTTT. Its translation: CASSENGNNSPLHF.

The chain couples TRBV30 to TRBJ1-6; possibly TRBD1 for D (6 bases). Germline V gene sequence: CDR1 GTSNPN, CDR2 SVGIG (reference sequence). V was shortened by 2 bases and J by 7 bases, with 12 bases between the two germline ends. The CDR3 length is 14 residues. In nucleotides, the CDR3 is TGTGCCTGGAGTCAGGGGACGCGGAATTCACCCCTCCACTTT. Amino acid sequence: CAWSQGTRNSPLHF.

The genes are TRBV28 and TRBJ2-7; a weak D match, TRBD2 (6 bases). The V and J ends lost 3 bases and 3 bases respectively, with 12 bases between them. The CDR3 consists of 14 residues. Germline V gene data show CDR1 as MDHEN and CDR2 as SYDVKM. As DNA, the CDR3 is TGTGCCAGCAGTTTGGGCCAGGGACTCTACGAGCAGTACTTC. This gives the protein CASSLGQGLYEQYF.

DNA for the CDR3: TGTGCCAGTAGTATGCCAGGGGACTACGAGCAGTACTTC. This codes for CASSMPGDYEQYF. The gene calls are TRBV19 and TRBJ2-7, with D perhaps TRBD1 (6 bases). This CDR3 region has 13 residues. Trimming shortened V by 3 bases and J by 3 bases, and 9 bases separated the two germline ends. Germline lookup yields CDR1 LNHDA and CDR2 SQIVND (reference sequence).

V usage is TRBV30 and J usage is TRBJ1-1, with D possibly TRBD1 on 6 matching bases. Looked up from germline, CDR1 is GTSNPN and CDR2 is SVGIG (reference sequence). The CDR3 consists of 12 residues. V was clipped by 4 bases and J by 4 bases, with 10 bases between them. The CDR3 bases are TGTGCCTGGATGATGACAGGCACTGAAGCTTTCTTT. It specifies CAWMMTGTEAFF.

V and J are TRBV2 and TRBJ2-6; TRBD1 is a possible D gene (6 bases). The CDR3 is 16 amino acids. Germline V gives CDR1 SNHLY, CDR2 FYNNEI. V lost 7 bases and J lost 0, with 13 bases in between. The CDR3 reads CASKRQEHSGANVLTF. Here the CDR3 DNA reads TGTGCCAGCAAAAGACAGGAACACTCTGGGGCCAACGTCCTGACTTTC.

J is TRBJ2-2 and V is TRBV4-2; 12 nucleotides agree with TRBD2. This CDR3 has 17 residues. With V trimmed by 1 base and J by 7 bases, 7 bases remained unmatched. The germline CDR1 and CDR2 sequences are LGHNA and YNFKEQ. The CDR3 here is CASSQGTSGGLGGELFF. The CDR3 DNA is TGTGCCAGCAGCCAAGGAACTAGCGGGGGGTTGGGCGGGGAGCTGTTTTTT.

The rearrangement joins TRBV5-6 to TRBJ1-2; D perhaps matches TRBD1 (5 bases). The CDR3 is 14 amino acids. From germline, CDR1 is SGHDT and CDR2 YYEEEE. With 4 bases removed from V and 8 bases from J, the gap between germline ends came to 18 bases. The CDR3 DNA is TGTGCCAGCAGCATTCCAGGAATGGCAGGGGGCTACACCTTC. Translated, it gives CASSIPGMAGGYTF.

CDR3 amino acids: CASRQKMGQGAPYEQYF. The CDR3 nucleotides are TGCGCCAGCAGACAAAAGATGGGACAGGGGGCTCCCTACGAGCAGTACTTC. The chain has TRBV4-1 and TRBJ2-7; 12 nucleotides line up with TRBD1. V dropped 6 bases and J dropped 2; count of bases not matched to a gene: 11. Germline values: CDR1 MGHRA, CDR2 YSYEKL. The CDR3 sequence is 17 residues long.

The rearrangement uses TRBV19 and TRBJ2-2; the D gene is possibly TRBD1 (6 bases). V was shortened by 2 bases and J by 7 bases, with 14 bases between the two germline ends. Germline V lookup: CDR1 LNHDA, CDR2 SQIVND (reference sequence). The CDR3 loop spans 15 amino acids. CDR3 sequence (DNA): TGTGCCAGTAGTATATCATCAGGGGCCGGCGGGGAGCTGTTTTTT. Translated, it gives CASSISSGAGGELFF. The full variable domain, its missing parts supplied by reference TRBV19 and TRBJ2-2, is DGGITQSPKYLFRKEGQNVTLSCEQNLNHDAMYWYRQDPGQGLRLIYYSQIVNDFQKGDIAEGYSVSREKKESFPLTVTSAQKNPTAFYLCASSISSGAGGELFFGEGSRLTVL.

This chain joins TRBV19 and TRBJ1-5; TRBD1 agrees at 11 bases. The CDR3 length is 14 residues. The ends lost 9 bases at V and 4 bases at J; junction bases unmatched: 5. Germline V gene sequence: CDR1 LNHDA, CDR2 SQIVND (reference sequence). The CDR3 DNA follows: TGTGCCAGCGGCCGGGACAGGGGGAATCAGCCCCAGCATTTT. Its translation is CASGRDRGNQPQHF.

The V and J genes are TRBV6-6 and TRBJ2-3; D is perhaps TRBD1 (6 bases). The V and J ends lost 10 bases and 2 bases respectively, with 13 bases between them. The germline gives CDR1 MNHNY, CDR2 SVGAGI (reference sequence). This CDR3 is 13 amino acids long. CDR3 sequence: CAIRDTATDTQYF. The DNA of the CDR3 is TGTGCCATCCGGGACACAGCCACAGATACGCAGTATTTT.

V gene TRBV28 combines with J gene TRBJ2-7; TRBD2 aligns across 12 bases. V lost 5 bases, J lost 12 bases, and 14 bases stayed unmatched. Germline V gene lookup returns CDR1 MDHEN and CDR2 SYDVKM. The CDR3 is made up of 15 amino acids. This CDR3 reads CASSTFRASGGERYF. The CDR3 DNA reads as TGTGCCAGCAGTACTTTCCGGGCTAGCGGGGGGGAACGGTACTTC.

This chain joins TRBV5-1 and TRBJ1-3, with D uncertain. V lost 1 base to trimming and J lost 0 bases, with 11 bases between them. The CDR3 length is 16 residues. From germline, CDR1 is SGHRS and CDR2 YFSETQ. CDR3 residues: CASSLYAGSSGNTIYF. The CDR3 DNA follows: TGCGCCAGCAGCTTGTACGCGGGGAGCTCTGGAAACACCATATATTTT.

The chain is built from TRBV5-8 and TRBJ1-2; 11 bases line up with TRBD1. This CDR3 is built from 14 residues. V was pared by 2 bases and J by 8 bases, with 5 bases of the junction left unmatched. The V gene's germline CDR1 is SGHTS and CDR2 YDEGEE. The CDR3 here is CASSLGQGAGGYTF. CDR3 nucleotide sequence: TGTGCCAGCAGCTTAGGACAGGGGGCTGGCGGCTACACCTTC.

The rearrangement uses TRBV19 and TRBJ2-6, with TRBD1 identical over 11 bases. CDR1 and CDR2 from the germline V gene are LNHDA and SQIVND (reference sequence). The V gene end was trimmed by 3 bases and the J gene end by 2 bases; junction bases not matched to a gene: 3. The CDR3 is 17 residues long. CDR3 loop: CASSIGTGGAGANVLTF. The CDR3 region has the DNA TGTGCCAGTAGTATCGGGACAGGGGGAGCTGGGGCCAACGTCCTGACTTTC.